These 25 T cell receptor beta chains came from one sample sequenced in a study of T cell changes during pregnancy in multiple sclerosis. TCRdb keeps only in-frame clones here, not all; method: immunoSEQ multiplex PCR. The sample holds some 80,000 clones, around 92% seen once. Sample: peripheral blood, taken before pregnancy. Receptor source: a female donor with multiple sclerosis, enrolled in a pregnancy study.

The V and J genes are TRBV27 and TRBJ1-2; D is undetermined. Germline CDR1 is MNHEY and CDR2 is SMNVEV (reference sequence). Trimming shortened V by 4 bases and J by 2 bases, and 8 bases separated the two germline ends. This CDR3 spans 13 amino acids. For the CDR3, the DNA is TGTGCCAGCAGTTCGGCGGCCAACTATGGCTACACCTTC. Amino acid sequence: CASSSAANYGYTF.

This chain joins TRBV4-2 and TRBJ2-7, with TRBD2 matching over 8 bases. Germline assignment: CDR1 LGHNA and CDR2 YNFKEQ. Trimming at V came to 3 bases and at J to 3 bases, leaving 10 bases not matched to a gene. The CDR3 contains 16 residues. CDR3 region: CASSHSASGSGYEQYF. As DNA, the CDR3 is TGTGCCAGCAGCCATAGCGCGAGCGGGAGTGGCTACGAGCAGTACTTC.

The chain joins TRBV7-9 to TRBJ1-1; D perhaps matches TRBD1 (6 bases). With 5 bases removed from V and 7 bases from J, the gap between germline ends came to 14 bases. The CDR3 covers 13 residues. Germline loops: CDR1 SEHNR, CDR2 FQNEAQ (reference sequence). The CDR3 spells CASSQRQANEAFF. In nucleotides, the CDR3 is TGTGCCAGCAGCCAGAGACAGGCTAATGAAGCTTTCTTT.

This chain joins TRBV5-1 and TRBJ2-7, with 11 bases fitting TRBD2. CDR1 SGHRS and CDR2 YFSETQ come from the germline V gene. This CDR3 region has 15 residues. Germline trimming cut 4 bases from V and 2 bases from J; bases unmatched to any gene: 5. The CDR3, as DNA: TGCGCCAGCAGCGCCGGACTAGCGGGTGCCTACGAGCAGTACTTC. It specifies CASSAGLAGAYEQYF.

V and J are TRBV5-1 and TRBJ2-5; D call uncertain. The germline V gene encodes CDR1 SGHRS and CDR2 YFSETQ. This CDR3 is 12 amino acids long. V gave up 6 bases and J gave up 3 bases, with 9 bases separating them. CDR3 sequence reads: CASTDNEETQYF. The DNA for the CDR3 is TGCGCCAGCACTGACAATGAAGAGACCCAGTACTTC.

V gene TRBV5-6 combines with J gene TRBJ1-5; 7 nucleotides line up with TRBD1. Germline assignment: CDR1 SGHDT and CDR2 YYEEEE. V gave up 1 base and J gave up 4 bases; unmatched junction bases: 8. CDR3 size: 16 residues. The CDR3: CASSLTSGGLNQPQHF. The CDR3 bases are TGTGCCAGCAGCTTGACGTCAGGGGGTTTGAATCAGCCCCAGCATTTT.

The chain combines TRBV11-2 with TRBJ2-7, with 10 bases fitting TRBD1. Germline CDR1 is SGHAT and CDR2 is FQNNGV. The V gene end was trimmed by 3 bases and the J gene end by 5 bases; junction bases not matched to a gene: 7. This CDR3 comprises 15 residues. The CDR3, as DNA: TGTGCCAGCAGCTTCTCTGGGGACAGGGGTCACGAGCAGTACTTC. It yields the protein CASSFSGDRGHEQYF.

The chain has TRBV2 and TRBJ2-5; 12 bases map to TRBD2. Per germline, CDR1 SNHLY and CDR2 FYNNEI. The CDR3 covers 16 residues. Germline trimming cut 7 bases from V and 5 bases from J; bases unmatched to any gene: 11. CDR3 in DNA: TGTGCCAGCAAGCTTTGGACTAGCGGGAATTCGGAGACCCAGTACTTC. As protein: CASKLWTSGNSETQYF.

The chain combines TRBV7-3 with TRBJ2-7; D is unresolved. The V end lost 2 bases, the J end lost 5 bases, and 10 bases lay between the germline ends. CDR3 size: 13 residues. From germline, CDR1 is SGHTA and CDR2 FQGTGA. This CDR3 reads CASSLALGDEQYF. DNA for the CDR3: TGTGCCAGCAGCTTAGCTCTAGGCGACGAGCAGTACTTC.

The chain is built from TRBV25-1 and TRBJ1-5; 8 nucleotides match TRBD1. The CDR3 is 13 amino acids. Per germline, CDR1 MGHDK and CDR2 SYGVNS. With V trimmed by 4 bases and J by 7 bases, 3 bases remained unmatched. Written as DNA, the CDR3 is TGTGCCAGCAGTGGGACAGGGATACAGCCCCAGCATTTT. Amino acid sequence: CASSGTGIQPQHF.

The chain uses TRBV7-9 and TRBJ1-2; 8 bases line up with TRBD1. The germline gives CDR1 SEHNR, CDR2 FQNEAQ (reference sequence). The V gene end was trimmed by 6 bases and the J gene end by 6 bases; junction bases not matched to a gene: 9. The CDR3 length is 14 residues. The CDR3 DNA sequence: TGTGCCAGCAGTTTTCAGGGGGCAGGCGATGGCTACACCTTC. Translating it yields CASSFQGAGDGYTF. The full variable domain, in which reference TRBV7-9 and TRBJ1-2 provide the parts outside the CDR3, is DTGVSQNPRHKITKRGQNVTFRCDPISEHNRLYWYRQTLGQGPEFLTYFQNEAQLEKSRLLSDRFSAERPKGSFSTLEIQRTEQGDSAMYLCASSFQGAGDGYTFGSGTRLTVV.

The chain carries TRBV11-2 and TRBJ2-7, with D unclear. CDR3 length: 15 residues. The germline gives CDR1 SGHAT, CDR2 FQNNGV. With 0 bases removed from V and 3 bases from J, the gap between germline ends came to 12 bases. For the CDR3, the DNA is TGTGCCAGCAGCTTAGACCGGGTCCTACTCTACGAGCAGTACTTC. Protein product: CASSLDRVLLYEQYF.

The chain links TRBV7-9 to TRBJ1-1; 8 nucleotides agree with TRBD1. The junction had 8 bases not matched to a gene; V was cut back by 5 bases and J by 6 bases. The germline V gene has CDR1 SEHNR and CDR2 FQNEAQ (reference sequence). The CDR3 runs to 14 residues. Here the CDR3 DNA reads TGTGCCAGCAGCCCGACAGGGGTCTCGCCTGAAGCTTTCTTT. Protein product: CASSPTGVSPEAFF. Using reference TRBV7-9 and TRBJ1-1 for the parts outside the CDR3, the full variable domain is DTGVSQNPRHKITKRGQNVTFRCDPISEHNRLYWYRQTLGQGPEFLTYFQNEAQLEKSRLLSDRFSAERPKGSFSTLEIQRTEQGDSAMYLCASSPTGVSPEAFFGQGTRLTVV.

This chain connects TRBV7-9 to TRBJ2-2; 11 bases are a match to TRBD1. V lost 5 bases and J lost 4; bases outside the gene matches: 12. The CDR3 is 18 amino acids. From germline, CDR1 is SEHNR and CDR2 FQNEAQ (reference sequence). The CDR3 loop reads CASSPRRTGGAGTGELFF. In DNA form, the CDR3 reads TGTGCCAGCAGCCCACGGAGGACAGGGGGCGCCGGCACCGGGGAGCTGTTTTTT. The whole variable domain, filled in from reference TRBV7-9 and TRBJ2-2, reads DTGVSQNPRHKITKRGQNVTFRCDPISEHNRLYWYRQTLGQGPEFLTYFQNEAQLEKSRLLSDRFSAERPKGSFSTLEIQRTEQGDSAMYLCASSPRRTGGAGTGELFFGEGSRLTVL.

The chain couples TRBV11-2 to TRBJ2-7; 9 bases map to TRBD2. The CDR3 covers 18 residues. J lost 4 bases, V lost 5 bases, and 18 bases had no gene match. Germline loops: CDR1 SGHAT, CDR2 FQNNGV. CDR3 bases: TGTGCCAGCAGCCGGTTTGAAGCGGGAGGCCATATCCTTTACGAGCAGTACTTC. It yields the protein CASSRFEAGGHILYEQYF.

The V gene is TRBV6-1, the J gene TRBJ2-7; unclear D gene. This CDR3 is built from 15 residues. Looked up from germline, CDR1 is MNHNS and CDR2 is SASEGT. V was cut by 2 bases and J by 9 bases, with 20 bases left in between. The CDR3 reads CASSEMSASTIRQYF. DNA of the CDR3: TGTGCCAGCAGTGAAATGTCAGCGTCAACTATTAGGCAGTACTTC.

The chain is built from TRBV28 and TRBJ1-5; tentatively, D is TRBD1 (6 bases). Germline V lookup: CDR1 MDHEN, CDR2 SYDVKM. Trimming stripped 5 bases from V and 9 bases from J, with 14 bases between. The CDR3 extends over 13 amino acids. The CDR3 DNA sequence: TGTGCCAGCAGTCGGGACATGAGAGGGCCCCAGCATTTT. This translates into CASSRDMRGPQHF.

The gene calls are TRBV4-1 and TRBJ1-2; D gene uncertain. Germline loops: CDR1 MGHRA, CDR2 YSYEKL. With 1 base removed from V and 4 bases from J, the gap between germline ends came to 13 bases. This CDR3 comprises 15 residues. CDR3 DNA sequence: TGCGCCAGCAGCCAAGTTATTAATACAGTCTATGGCTACACCTTC. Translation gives CASSQVINTVYGYTF.

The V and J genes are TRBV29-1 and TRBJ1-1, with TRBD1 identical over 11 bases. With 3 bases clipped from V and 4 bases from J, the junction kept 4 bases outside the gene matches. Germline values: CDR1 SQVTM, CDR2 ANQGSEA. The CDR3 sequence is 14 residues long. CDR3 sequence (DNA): TGCAGCGTTGATACGGGACAGGGGGTCACTGAAGCTTTCTTT. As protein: CSVDTGQGVTEAFF.

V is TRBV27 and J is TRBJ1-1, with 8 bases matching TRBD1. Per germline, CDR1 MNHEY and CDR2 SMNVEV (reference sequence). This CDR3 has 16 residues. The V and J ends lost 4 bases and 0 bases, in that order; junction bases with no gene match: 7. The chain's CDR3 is CASSSRGRLLNTEAFF. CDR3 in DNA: TGTGCCAGCAGTTCCAGGGGGCGCTTATTGAACACTGAAGCTTTCTTT.

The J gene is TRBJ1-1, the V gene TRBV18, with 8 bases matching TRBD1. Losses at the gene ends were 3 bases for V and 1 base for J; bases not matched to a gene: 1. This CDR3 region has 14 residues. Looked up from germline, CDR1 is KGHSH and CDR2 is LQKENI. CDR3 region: CASSPGQGNTEAFF. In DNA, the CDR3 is TGTGCCAGCTCACCCGGACAGGGGAACACTGAAGCTTTCTTT.

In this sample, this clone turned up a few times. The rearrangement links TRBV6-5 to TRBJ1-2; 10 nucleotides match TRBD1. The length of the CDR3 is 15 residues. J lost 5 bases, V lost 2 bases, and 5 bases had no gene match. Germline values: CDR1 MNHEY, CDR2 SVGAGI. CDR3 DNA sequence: TGTGCCAGCAGTTACGAGGGGACAGGGGCTTATGGCTACACCTTC. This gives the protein CASSYEGTGAYGYTF.

CDR3 DNA sequence: TGTGCCACCATCCCGATTGGTGAGGCCCACGCTTTCTTT. Translation: CATIPIGEAHAFF. V usage is TRBV7-3 and J usage is TRBJ1-1; D unresolved. From germline, CDR1 is SGHTA and CDR2 FQGTGA. The CDR3 runs 13 residues. V lost 10 bases and J lost 11, with 23 bases in between.

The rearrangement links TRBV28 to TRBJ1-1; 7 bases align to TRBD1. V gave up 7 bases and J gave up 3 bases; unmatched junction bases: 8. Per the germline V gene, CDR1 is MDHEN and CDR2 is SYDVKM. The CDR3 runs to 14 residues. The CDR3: CASNSQGLDTEAFF. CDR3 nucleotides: TGTGCCAGCAACTCACAGGGGTTAGACACTGAAGCTTTCTTT. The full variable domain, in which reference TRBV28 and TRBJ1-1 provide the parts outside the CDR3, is DVKVTQSSRYLVKRTGEKVFLECVQDMDHENMFWYRQDPGLGLRLIYFSYDVKMKEKGDIPEGYSVSREKKERFSLILESASTNQTSMYLCASNSQGLDTEAFFGQGTRLTVV.

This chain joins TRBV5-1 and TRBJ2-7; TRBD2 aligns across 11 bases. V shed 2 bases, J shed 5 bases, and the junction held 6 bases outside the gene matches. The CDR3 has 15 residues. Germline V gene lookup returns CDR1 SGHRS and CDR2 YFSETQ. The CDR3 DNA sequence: TGCGCCAGCAGCTTTAGCGGGAGGGCTATCGACGAGCAGTACTTC. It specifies CASSFSGRAIDEQYF. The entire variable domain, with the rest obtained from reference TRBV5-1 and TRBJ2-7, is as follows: KAGVTQTPRYLIKTRGQQVTLSCSPISGHRSVSWYQQTPGQGLQFLFEYFSETQRNKGNFPGRFSGRQFSNSRSEMNVSTLELGDSALYLCASSFSGRAIDEQYFGPGTRLTVT.